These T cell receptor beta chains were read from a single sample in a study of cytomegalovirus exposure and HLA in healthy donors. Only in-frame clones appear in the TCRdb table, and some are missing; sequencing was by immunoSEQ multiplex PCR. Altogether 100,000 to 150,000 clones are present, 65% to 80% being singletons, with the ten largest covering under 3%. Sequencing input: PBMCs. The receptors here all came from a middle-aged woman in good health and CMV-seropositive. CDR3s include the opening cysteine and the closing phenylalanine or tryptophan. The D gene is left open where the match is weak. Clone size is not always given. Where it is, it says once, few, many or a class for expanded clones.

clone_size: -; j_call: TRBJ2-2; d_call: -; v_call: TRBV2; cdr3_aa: CASSYIGGAGELFF; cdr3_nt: TGTGCCAGCAGTTACATCGGCGGGGCCGGGGAGCTGTTTTTT
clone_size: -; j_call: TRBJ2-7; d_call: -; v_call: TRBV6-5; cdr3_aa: CASSYSGGGSSYEQYF; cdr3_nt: TGTGCCAGCAGTTACTCTGGAGGCGGAAGCTCCTACGAGCAGTACTTC
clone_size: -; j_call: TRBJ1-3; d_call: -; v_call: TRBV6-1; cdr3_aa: CASSEGAPSSGNTIYF; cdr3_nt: TGTGCCAGCAGTGAAGGGGCCCCCAGCTCTGGAAACACCATATATTTT
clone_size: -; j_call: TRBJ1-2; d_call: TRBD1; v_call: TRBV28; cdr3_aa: CASSTPDRGYGYTF; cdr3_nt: TGTGCCAGCAGTACCCCGGACAGGGGGTATGGCTACACCTTC
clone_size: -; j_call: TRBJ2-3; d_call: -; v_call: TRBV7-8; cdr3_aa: CASSLGQGDTQYF; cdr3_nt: TGTGCCAGCAGCTTAGGCCAGGGGGATACGCAGTATTTT
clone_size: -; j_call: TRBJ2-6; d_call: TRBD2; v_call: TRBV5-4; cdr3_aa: CASSPREGGNVLTF; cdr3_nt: TGTGCCAGCAGCCCTCGGGAGGGTGGCAACGTCCTGACTTTC
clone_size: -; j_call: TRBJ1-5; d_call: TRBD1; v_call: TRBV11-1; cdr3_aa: CASSSRTGTAGNQPQHF; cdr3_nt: TGTGCCAGCAGCTCCCGGACCGGGACAGCTGGCAATCAGCCCCAGCATTTT
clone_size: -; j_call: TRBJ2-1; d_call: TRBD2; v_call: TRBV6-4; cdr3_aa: CASSPGTSGRMNEQFF; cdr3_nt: TGTGCCAGCAGTCCCGGGACTAGCGGGAGGATGAATGAGCAGTTCTTC
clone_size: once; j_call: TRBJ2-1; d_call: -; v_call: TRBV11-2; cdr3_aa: CASSLDLTRSEQFF; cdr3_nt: TGTGCCAGCAGCTTAGATCTTACCCGGAGTGAGCAGTTCTTC
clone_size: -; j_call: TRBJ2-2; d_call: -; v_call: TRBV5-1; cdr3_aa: CASSLRTGNTGELFF; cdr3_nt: TGCGCCAGCAGCTTGAGGACGGGAAACACCGGGGAGCTGTTTTTT
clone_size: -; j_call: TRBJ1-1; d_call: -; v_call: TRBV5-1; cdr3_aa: CASSSTSGGTEAFF; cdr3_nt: TGCGCCAGCAGCTCGACTTCGGGGGGGACTGAAGCTTTCTTT
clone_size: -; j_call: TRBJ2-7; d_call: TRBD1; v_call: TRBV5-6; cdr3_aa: CASHRGLDYEQYF; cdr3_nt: TGTGCCAGCCACAGGGGGTTAGACTACGAGCAGTACTTC
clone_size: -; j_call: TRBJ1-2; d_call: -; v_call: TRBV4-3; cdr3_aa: CASSQDSKGGGGYTF; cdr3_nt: TGCGCCAGCAGCCAAGATTCTAAGGGGGGAGGGGGCTACACCTTC
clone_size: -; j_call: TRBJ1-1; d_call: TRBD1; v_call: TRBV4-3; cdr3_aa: CASSQDGGTGWNTEAFF; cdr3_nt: TGCGCCAGCAGCCAAGATGGGGGGACAGGGTGGAACACTGAAGCTTTCTTT
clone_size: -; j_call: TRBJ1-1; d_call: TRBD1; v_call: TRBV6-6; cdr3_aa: CASRPPTGAGTEAFF; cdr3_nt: TGTGCCAGCAGACCTCCGACAGGGGCAGGCACTGAAGCTTTCTTT
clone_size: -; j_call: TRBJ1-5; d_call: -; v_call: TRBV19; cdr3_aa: CASTSGGIIEPQHF; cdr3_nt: TGTGCCAGTACCTCTGGCGGTATTATTGAACCCCAGCATTTT
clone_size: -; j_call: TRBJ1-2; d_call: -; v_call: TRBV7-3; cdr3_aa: CASSPGGAGAPYGYTF; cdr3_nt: TGTGCCAGCAGCCCTGGAGGGGCGGGGGCTCCTTATGGCTACACCTTC
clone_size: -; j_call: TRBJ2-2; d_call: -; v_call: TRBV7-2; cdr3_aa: CASSRPEGNTGELFF; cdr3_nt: TGTGCCAGCAGCCGGCCGGAGGGGAACACCGGGGAGCTGTTTTTT
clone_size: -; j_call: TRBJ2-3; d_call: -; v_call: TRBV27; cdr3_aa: CASRLASTDTQYF; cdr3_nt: TGTGCCAGCAGATTAGCGAGCACAGATACGCAGTATTTT
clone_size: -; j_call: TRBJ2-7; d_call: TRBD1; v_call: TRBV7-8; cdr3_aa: CASSTTGAISYEQYF; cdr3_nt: TGTGCCAGCAGCACTACAGGGGCCATCTCCTACGAGCAGTACTTC
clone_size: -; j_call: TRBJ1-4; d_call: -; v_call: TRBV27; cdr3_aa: CASSLGWEGLTNEKLFF; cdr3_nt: TGTGCCAGCAGTTTAGGGTGGGAGGGGTTAACTAATGAAAAACTGTTTTTT
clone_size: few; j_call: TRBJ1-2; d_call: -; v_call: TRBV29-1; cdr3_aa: CSATGSILKGYTF; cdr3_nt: TGCAGCGCAACCGGGTCAATCCTCAAAGGCTACACCTTC
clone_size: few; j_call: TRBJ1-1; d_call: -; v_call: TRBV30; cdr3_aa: CAWSVSVTEAFF; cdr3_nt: TGTGCCTGGAGTGTCAGTGTCACTGAAGCTTTCTTT
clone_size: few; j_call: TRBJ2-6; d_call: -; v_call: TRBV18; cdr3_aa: CASSPDSLRFGSGANVLTF; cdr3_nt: TGTGCCAGCTCACCTGACAGCTTAAGGTTTGGCTCTGGGGCCAACGTCCTGACTTTC
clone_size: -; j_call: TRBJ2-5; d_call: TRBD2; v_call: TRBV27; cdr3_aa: CASSSSTSGQETQYF; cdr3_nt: TGTGCCAGCAGTTCCTCAACTAGCGGGCAAGAGACCCAGTACTTC
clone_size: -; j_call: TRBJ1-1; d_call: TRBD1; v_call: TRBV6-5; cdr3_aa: CASSMDRRNTEAFF; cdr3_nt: TGTGCCAGCAGCATGGACAGGCGTAACACTGAAGCTTTCTTT
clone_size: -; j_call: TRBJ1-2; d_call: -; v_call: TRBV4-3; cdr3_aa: CASSQVGGSIYGYTF; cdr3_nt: TGCGCCAGCAGCCAAGTGGGGGGAAGTATCTATGGCTACACCTTC
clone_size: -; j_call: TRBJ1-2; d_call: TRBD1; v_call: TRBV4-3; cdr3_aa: CASSLKGTGLSYTF; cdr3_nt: TGCGCCAGCAGCTTGAAAGGGACAGGGCTTAGCTACACCTTC
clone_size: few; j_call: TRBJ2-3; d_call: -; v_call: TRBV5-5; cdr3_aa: CASSLPGGVDTQYF; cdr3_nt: TGTGCCAGCAGCTTGCCGGGGGGCGTAGATACGCAGTATTTT
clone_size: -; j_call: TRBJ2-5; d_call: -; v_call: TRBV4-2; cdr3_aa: CASSQVASGQETQYF; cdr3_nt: TGTGCCAGCAGCCAAGTGGCTAGTGGGCAAGAGACCCAGTACTTC
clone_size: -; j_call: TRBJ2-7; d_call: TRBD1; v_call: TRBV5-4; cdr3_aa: CASSLEGTGLVEQYF; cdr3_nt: TGTGCCAGCAGCTTGGAAGGGACAGGGCTGGTCGAGCAGTACTTC